The 17 T cell receptor beta chains in this list originate from one sample, sequenced in a study of cytomegalovirus exposure and HLA in healthy donors. The PCR ran on 60 Vbeta and 13 Jbeta primers. The assay was immunoSEQ multiplex PCR, and TCRdb's table has in-frame clones only and misses some. The repertoire holds about 160,000 clones, with approximately 90% as singletons. Sequencing used PBMCs. These receptors were obtained from a woman in her 30s in good health and CMV-seronegative.

The chain uses TRBV14 and TRBJ2-3; unclear D gene. V was clipped by 1 base and J by 9 bases, with 8 bases between them. This CDR3 spans 12 amino acids. Germline values: CDR1 SGHDN, CDR2 FVKESK. In DNA form, the CDR3 reads TGTGCCAGCAGCCAAGGGCACAGAACGCAGTATTTT. Protein sequence: CASSQGHRTQYF.

The V and J genes are TRBV9 and TRBJ1-2; 11 nucleotides line up with TRBD1. Germline lookup yields CDR1 SGDLS and CDR2 YYNGEE. The V gene end was trimmed by 0 bases and the J gene end by 8 bases; junction bases not matched to a gene: 6. This CDR3 is 15 amino acids long. The DNA of the CDR3 is TGTGCCAGCAGCGTAGTTGGACAGGGGGCGCGCGGCTACACCTTC. Its protein is CASSVVGQGARGYTF.

The chain has TRBV7-9 and TRBJ1-1; a possible D gene is TRBD1 (6 bases). V lost 1 base, J lost 8 bases, and 20 bases lay in between. The germline CDR1 and CDR2 sequences are SEHNR and FQNEAQ (reference sequence). This CDR3 has 16 residues. CDR3 loop: CASSLDSGRARGEAFF. The DNA of the CDR3 is TGTGCCAGCAGCTTAGACTCGGGCAGGGCGAGGGGGGAAGCTTTCTTT.

The chain carries TRBV5-6 and TRBJ2-7; 11 bases fit TRBD2. The CDR3 covers 15 residues. After removal of 1 base from V and 3 bases from J, the junction contained 3 bases not matched to a gene. Germline CDR1 SGHDT, CDR2 YYEEEE. CDR3: CASSLMTSGNYEQYF. CDR3 bases: TGTGCCAGCAGCTTGATGACTAGCGGGAACTACGAGCAGTACTTC.

This chain connects TRBV10-2 to TRBJ1-6; TRBD1 matches 9 bases. The V and J ends lost 8 bases and 5 bases, in that order; junction bases with no gene match: 7. CDR1 and CDR2 (germline): WSHSY, SAAADI. There are 15 residues in the CDR3. CDR3 sequence reads: CASESGTGNNSPLHF. The DNA for the CDR3 is TGCGCCAGCGAGTCCGGGACAGGGAATAATTCACCCCTCCACTTT.

This sequence joins TRBV4-1 and TRBJ1-1; 7 bases map to TRBD1. Trimming removed 3 bases from V and 3 bases from J; junction bases left unmatched: 13. Germline V gives CDR1 MGHRA, CDR2 YSYEKL. This CDR3 comprises 17 residues. The CDR3 sequence: CASSHSTDRRRDTEAFF. CDR3 nucleotide sequence: TGCGCCAGCAGCCACTCCACGGACAGGCGTCGGGACACTGAAGCTTTCTTT.

CDR3 residues: CASSSTGMGYGYTF. CDR3 nucleotides: TGTGCCAGCAGTTCTACAGGAATGGGCTATGGCTACACCTTC. The chain is built from TRBV27 and TRBJ1-2; D is possibly TRBD1 (5 bases). Looked up from germline, CDR1 is MNHEY and CDR2 is SMNVEV (reference sequence). Trimming shortened V by 4 bases and J by 4 bases, and 13 bases separated the two germline ends. The CDR3 runs 14 residues.

The chain employs TRBV15 and TRBJ1-2; 8 nucleotides align to TRBD1. The trim removed 1 base at V and 5 bases at J, leaving 9 bases unmatched. Germline V CDR1 and CDR2: LNHNV, YYDKDF (reference sequence). There are 16 residues in the CDR3. In nucleotides, the CDR3 is TGTGCCACCAGCAGAGCTATAGGGACAGGCCTTTATGGCTACACCTTC. Its protein product is CATSRAIGTGLYGYTF.

V and J are TRBV5-4 and TRBJ2-1; D is unclear. V dropped 5 bases and J dropped 10 bases, with 10 bases sitting between them. Germline assignment: CDR1 SGHNT and CDR2 YYREEE (reference sequence). The length of the CDR3 is 11 residues. The CDR3 DNA reads TGTGCCAGCAGTCACGGGTGGGAGCAGTTCTTC. Translation: CASSHGWEQFF.

This sequence joins TRBV5-1 and TRBJ2-5; the D is unclear. V lost 5 bases, J lost 5 bases, and 13 bases lay in between. CDR1 and CDR2 from the germline V gene are SGHRS and YFSETQ. The CDR3 has 13 residues. CDR3: CASRRGSGETQYF. The CDR3 coding sequence is TGCGCCAGCAGAAGAGGATCCGGGGAGACCCAGTACTTC. Together with reference TRBV5-1 and TRBJ2-5, the CDR3 gives the full variable domain: KAGVTQTPRYLIKTRGQQVTLSCSPISGHRSVSWYQQTPGQGLQFLFEYFSETQRNKGNFPGRFSGRQFSNSRSEMNVSTLELGDSALYLCASRRGSGETQYFGPGTRLLVL.

This chain uses TRBV7-2 with TRBJ1-1; D gene uncertain. CDR3 size: 12 residues. Trimming took off 1 base at V and 7 bases at J, with 7 bases between the two ends. Germline CDR1 is SGHTA and CDR2 is FQGNSA. The CDR3 DNA reads as TGTGCCAGCAGCTTAGGGGCTTTTGAAGCTTTCTTT. Its translation is CASSLGAFEAFF.

The chain is built from TRBV6-1 and TRBJ2-5; 8 bases line up with TRBD2. The V and J ends lost 4 bases and 5 bases, in that order; junction bases with no gene match: 6. This CDR3 contains 14 residues. Germline CDR1 reads MNHNS; CDR2 reads SASEGT. The CDR3 DNA follows: TGTGCCAGCAGTGTTACGGGGGGGCGGGAGACCCAGTACTTC. The encoded protein is CASSVTGGRETQYF.

The V and J genes are TRBV27 and TRBJ1-5; no firm D call. The germline V gene encodes CDR1 MNHEY and CDR2 SMNVEV (reference sequence). Trimming left V 3 bases short and J 6 bases short, with 12 bases between. CDR3 length equals 14 residues. The CDR3 nucleotides are TGTGCCAGCAGTTTCCTAGAGGGAAGTCAGCCCCAGCATTTT. Encoded protein: CASSFLEGSQPQHF.

This chain connects TRBV11-2 to TRBJ2-5, with TRBD2 identical over 11 bases. The CDR3 sequence is 20 residues long. The V and J ends lost 0 bases and 1 base, in that order; junction bases with no gene match: 13. In germline, CDR1 is SGHAT, CDR2 FQNNGV. CDR3 nucleotide sequence: TGTGCCAGCAGCTTAGAGTGGGCCGGGTTGACTAGCGGGACCCAAGAGACCCAGTACTTC. Its translation: CASSLEWAGLTSGTQETQYF.

The chain combines TRBV15 with TRBJ1-4; no firm D call. CDR3 length: 16 amino acids. CDR1 LNHNV and CDR2 YYDKDF come from the germline V gene (reference sequence). With 1 base removed from V and 0 bases from J, the gap between germline ends came to 9 bases. As DNA, the CDR3 is TGTGCCACCAGCAGAGCCCCACATTCAACTAATGAAAAACTGTTTTTT. This sequence encodes CATSRAPHSTNEKLFF.

The chain couples TRBV27 to TRBJ2-7; 9 bases match TRBD1. The CDR3 is 19 amino acids. CDR1 and CDR2 from the germline V gene are MNHEY and SMNVEV (reference sequence). Trimming took 5 bases from V and 12 from J; bases not matched to a gene: 29. This CDR3 reads CASSPRTGDYTFLRAEGYF. The CDR3 DNA reads as TGTGCCAGCAGTCCCCGGACAGGGGACTACACATTCCTACGAGCAGAGGGGTACTTC.

This clone is a singleton in its sample. The chain employs TRBV13 and TRBJ2-3; 9 bases agree with TRBD2. The CDR3 totals 15 residues. The germline gives CDR1 PRHDT, CDR2 FYEKMQ (reference sequence). The V segment lost 5 bases and the J segment 5 bases; nucleotides outside the gene matches: 8. CDR3 in DNA: TGTGCCAGCAGCGCGGTTGTAGCGGGAGTAGATACGCAGTATTTT. As protein: CASSAVVAGVDTQYF. The whole variable domain, remainder taken from reference TRBV13 and TRBJ2-3, is AAGVIQSPRHLIKEKRETATLKCYPIPRHDTVYWYQQGPGQDPQFLISFYEKMQSDKGSIPDRFSAQQFSDYHSELNMSSLELGDSALYFCASSAVVAGVDTQYFGPGTRLTVL.